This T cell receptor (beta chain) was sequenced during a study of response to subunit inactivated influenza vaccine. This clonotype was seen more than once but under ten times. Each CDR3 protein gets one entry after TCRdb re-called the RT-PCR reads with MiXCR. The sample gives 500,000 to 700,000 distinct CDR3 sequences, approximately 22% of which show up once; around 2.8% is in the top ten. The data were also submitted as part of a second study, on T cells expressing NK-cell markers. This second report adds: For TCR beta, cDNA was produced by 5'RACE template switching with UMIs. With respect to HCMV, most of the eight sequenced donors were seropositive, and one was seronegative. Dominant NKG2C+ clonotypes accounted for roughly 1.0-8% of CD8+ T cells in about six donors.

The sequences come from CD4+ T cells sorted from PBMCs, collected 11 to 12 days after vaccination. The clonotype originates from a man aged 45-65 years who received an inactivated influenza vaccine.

The CDR3 loop is CATSDLRSNNEQFF. As DNA, the CDR3 is TGTGCCACCAGTGATTTGCGGAGCAACAATGAGCAGTTCTTC. The gene calls are TRBV24-1 and TRBJ2-1; D call uncertain. The ends were cut back, 0 bases at V and 5 bases at J, with 7 bases in the middle. The CDR3 extends over 14 amino acids. Germline CDR1 reads KGHDR; CDR2 reads SFDVKD.